Listed below are T cell receptor beta chains from one sample, sequenced in a study of OX40 agonist ivuxolimab in advanced cancers. The protocol was immunoSEQ multiplex PCR, while the TCRdb copy is restricted to in-frame clones and leaves out a portion. The sample records 61,000 or so clones, over 70% being singletons. This specimen consisted of CD4+ or CD8+ T cells sorted from blood, obtained in a trial of the OX40 agonist ivuxolimab. The receptors originated from an adult with an advanced solid tumor such as melanoma, head and neck, liver or kidney cancer. CDR3s include the opening cysteine and the closing phenylalanine or tryptophan. Fields, in order: clone size, V gene, J gene, D gene, CDR3 DNA, CDR3 protein. D genes are given only for firm matches. Only some rows state a clone size, as once, few, many or a class for expanded clones.

abundance: .; v_gene: TRBV5-6; j_gene: TRBJ2-3; d_gene: .; CDR3nt: TGTGCCAGCAGCTTGGGAGGAGATACGCAGTATTTT; CDR3aa: CASSLGGDTQYF
abundance: .; v_gene: TRBV6-6; j_gene: TRBJ2-3; d_gene: TRBD2; CDR3nt: TGTGCCAGCAGTTCGGTCGGGAGGCCAAAGGGAGATACGCAGTATTTT; CDR3aa: CASSSVGRPKGDTQYF
abundance: .; v_gene: TRBV7-2; j_gene: TRBJ1-2; d_gene: .; CDR3nt: TGTGCCAGCAGCTTAGGGTTTACCGGTGGCTACACCTTC; CDR3aa: CASSLGFTGGYTF
abundance: .; v_gene: TRBV5-1; j_gene: TRBJ2-7; d_gene: TRBD1; CDR3nt: TGCGCCAGCAGCTTGGCGACAGGGGGCAAAAACGAGCAGTACTTC; CDR3aa: CASSLATGGKNEQYF
abundance: .; v_gene: TRBV28; j_gene: TRBJ2-3; d_gene: .; CDR3nt: TGTGCCAGCAGTTTATTCCGGGATACGCAGTATTTT; CDR3aa: CASSLFRDTQYF
abundance: .; v_gene: TRBV5-1; j_gene: TRBJ1-3; d_gene: .; CDR3nt: TGCGCCAGCAGCTTGTGGTCAGGACAATCTGGAAACACCATATATTTT; CDR3aa: CASSLWSGQSGNTIYF
abundance: .; v_gene: TRBV18; j_gene: TRBJ2-2; d_gene: .; CDR3nt: TGTGCCAGCTCACCGGCGGGGACGAACACCGGGGAGCTGTTTTTT; CDR3aa: CASSPAGTNTGELFF
abundance: .; v_gene: TRBV5-1; j_gene: TRBJ2-7; d_gene: TRBD1; CDR3nt: TGCGCCAGCAGCGCAACCGGGACAGCCTACGAGCAGTACTTC; CDR3aa: CASSATGTAYEQYF
abundance: .; v_gene: TRBV5-1; j_gene: TRBJ2-3; d_gene: TRBD2; CDR3nt: TGCGCCAGCAGCTCTGGGCCCGGTTCGGGAGGAGGGATTGAATATACGCAGTATTTT; CDR3aa: CASSSGPGSGGGIEYTQYF
abundance: .; v_gene: TRBV4-2; j_gene: TRBJ1-1; d_gene: .; CDR3nt: TGTGCCAGCAGCCAAAGGGCCACTGAAGCTTTCTTT; CDR3aa: CASSQRATEAFF
abundance: .; v_gene: TRBV29-1; j_gene: TRBJ2-1; d_gene: .; CDR3nt: TGCAGCGTTGAAGATCGGGAGTATGAGCAGTTCTTC; CDR3aa: CSVEDREYEQFF
abundance: .; v_gene: TRBV30; j_gene: TRBJ1-5; d_gene: TRBD1; CDR3nt: TGTGCCTGGGGGACAGCAAATCAGCCCCAGCATTTT; CDR3aa: CAWGTANQPQHF
abundance: once; v_gene: TRBV5-1; j_gene: TRBJ1-2; d_gene: .; CDR3nt: TGCGCCAGCAGCTCGGACGGTAACTATGGCTACACCTTC; CDR3aa: CASSSDGNYGYTF
abundance: .; v_gene: TRBV11-2; j_gene: TRBJ2-7; d_gene: TRBD2; CDR3nt: TGTGCCACTACGATTACTAGCGCCGGGGGGGAGCAGTACTTC; CDR3aa: CATTITSAGGEQYF
abundance: .; v_gene: TRBV14; j_gene: TRBJ2-2; d_gene: .; CDR3nt: TGTGCCAGCAGCCTCCGAAGGGGCACCGGGGAGCTGTTTTTT; CDR3aa: CASSLRRGTGELFF
abundance: .; v_gene: TRBV27; j_gene: TRBJ1-2; d_gene: TRBD1; CDR3nt: TGTGCCAGCAGTTTATCGGGACAGGGGGCGCTGAATGGCTACACCTTC; CDR3aa: CASSLSGQGALNGYTF
abundance: .; v_gene: TRBV15; j_gene: TRBJ2-7; d_gene: .; CDR3nt: TGTGCCACCAGCAGAGAATCAGCAGGGATTGTTTACGAGCAGTACTTC; CDR3aa: CATSRESAGIVYEQYF
abundance: .; v_gene: TRBV7-9; j_gene: TRBJ1-1; d_gene: .; CDR3nt: TGTGCCAGCAGCACCCGGGGGGGAGGTACTGAAGCTTTCTTT; CDR3aa: CASSTRGGGTEAFF
abundance: .; v_gene: TRBV2; j_gene: TRBJ1-5; d_gene: .; CDR3nt: TGTGCCAGCAGCTGGACAATAAGCAATCAGCCCCAGCATTTT; CDR3aa: CASSWTISNQPQHF
abundance: .; v_gene: TRBV7-2; j_gene: TRBJ2-7; d_gene: .; CDR3nt: TGTGCCAGCAGCTTAGGTGGCCAGTACGAGCAGTACTTC; CDR3aa: CASSLGGQYEQYF
abundance: .; v_gene: TRBV29-1; j_gene: TRBJ2-7; d_gene: TRBD2; CDR3nt: TGCAGCGTTGAAGGGGTTAGCGGGGACGAGCAGTACTTC; CDR3aa: CSVEGVSGDEQYF
abundance: few; v_gene: TRBV28; j_gene: TRBJ1-1; d_gene: .; CDR3nt: TGTGCCAGCAGTCCTACAGTTACTGAAGCTTTCTTT; CDR3aa: CASSPTVTEAFF
abundance: .; v_gene: TRBV10-3; j_gene: TRBJ2-3; d_gene: TRBD2; CDR3nt: TGTGCCATCAGTGAGCCTCATGCGGCTAGCGGGGGGAATATGGATACGCAGTATTTT; CDR3aa: CAISEPHAASGGNMDTQYF
abundance: .; v_gene: TRBV4-1; j_gene: TRBJ1-5; d_gene: .; CDR3nt: TGCGCCAGCAGCTTAACCCAGGGTCGGAGCAATCAGCCCCAGCATTTT; CDR3aa: CASSLTQGRSNQPQHF
abundance: .; v_gene: TRBV5-4; j_gene: TRBJ2-5; d_gene: .; CDR3nt: TGTGCCAGCAGCTTGGGAGGGCGTGAGACCCAGTACTTC; CDR3aa: CASSLGGRETQYF
abundance: few; v_gene: TRBV7-2; j_gene: TRBJ2-5; d_gene: TRBD1; CDR3nt: TGTGCCAGCAGCATATCGGGACAGACCCAAGAGACCCAGTACTTC; CDR3aa: CASSISGQTQETQYF
abundance: .; v_gene: TRBV28; j_gene: TRBJ2-2; d_gene: .; CDR3nt: TGTGCCAGCAGTTTGACAGGAGGAACCGGGGAGCTGTTTTTT; CDR3aa: CASSLTGGTGELFF
abundance: .; v_gene: TRBV7-9; j_gene: TRBJ2-7; d_gene: TRBD1; CDR3nt: TGTGCCAGCAGCCCCGGCCGACAGGGGCCCCGCGAGCAGTACTTC; CDR3aa: CASSPGRQGPREQYF
abundance: .; v_gene: TRBV20-1; j_gene: TRBJ1-2; d_gene: .; CDR3nt: TGCAGTGCTAGACAGGCCTATGGCTACACCTTC; CDR3aa: CSARQAYGYTF
abundance: .; v_gene: TRBV6-1; j_gene: TRBJ2-7; d_gene: .; CDR3nt: TGTGCCAGCAGCCCCGACAGGCTGGGTGAGCAGTACTTC; CDR3aa: CASSPDRLGEQYF
abundance: .; v_gene: TRBV7-3; j_gene: TRBJ2-1; d_gene: .; CDR3nt: TGTGCCAGCAGCTTAACGTGGGGGAATGAGCAGTTCTTC; CDR3aa: CASSLTWGNEQFF
abundance: .; v_gene: TRBV2; j_gene: TRBJ2-7; d_gene: .; CDR3nt: TGTGCCAGCACTCGACAGATTTACGAGCAGTACTTC; CDR3aa: CASTRQIYEQYF
abundance: .; v_gene: TRBV2; j_gene: TRBJ1-2; d_gene: TRBD1; CDR3nt: TGTGCCAGCACCCGGGACAGATCCGACTATGGCTACACCTTC; CDR3aa: CASTRDRSDYGYTF
abundance: .; v_gene: TRBV7-2; j_gene: TRBJ1-4; d_gene: .; CDR3nt: TGTGCCAGCAGCGATTACAATGAAAAACTGTTTTTT; CDR3aa: CASSDYNEKLFF
abundance: once; v_gene: TRBV6-5; j_gene: TRBJ1-2; d_gene: .; CDR3nt: TGTGCCAGCAGCCCGGCGACTAACTATGGCTACACCTTC; CDR3aa: CASSPATNYGYTF
abundance: .; v_gene: TRBV5-1; j_gene: TRBJ1-6; d_gene: TRBD1; CDR3nt: TGCGCCAGCAGCTTCGGGACAGCGAATTCACCCCTCCACTTT; CDR3aa: CASSFGTANSPLHF
abundance: .; v_gene: TRBV4-2; j_gene: TRBJ2-5; d_gene: TRBD2; CDR3nt: TGTGCCAGCAGCCTGCGCGACTCCGGGAGGGCTGAGACCCAGTACTTC; CDR3aa: CASSLRDSGRAETQYF